This paragraph reports one T cell receptor beta chain. The data belong to a study of identical twins. Each CDR3 protein is one row after TCRdb ran MiXCR on the 5' RACE reads. The sample consists of around 490,000 distinct CDR3 sequences, 20% to 25% of them appearing once. This CDR3 has 15 residues. Trimming removed 4 bases from V and 4 bases from J, with 16 bases in between. Germline lookup yields CDR1 SGHNT and CDR2 YYREEE (reference sequence). Separately, the same data were catalogued under a study of yellow fever vaccine responses in identical twins. As that report states: Twins' vaccine T cell response reportedly gave the appearance of partial convergence and partial personalization.

The sample was CD4+ T cells sorted from blood. This chain joins TRBV5-4 and TRBJ2-3; D perhaps matches TRBD2 (6 bases). The receptor comes from a young woman in good health. The CDR3 nucleotides are TGTGCCAGCAGCCCGACGGCATGGGAGGCAGATACGCAGTATTTT. Amino acid sequence: CASSPTAWEADTQYF.